A single sample is the source of the 20 T cell receptor beta chains below, sequenced in a study of blood T cell repertoires in COVID-19. Produced via immunoSEQ multiplex PCR; TCRdb's table is partial and in-frame only. The sample contains some 50,000 clones, more than 75% of which appear only once. The source material was peripheral blood. The receptors were gathered from a woman older than 75 with acute or convalescent COVID-19.

The V call is TRBV20-1, the J call TRBJ2-7, with D possibly TRBD2 on 5 matching bases. This CDR3 region has 14 residues. Trimming pared 3 bases from V and 0 bases from J, leaving 12 bases between. Germline V gives CDR1 DFQATT, CDR2 SNEGSKA (reference sequence). The CDR3 DNA follows: TGCAGTGCTAGTGTAGGAGGACTCTCCTACGAGCAGTACTTC. This sequence encodes CSASVGGLSYEQYF.

V usage is TRBV29-1 and J usage is TRBJ2-3; 8 bases line up with TRBD2. Germline V gives CDR1 SQVTM, CDR2 ANQGSEA. The CDR3 runs 16 residues. With 6 bases clipped from V and 4 bases from J, the junction kept 15 bases outside the gene matches. This chain's CDR3 is CSVLGAELAGPDTQYF. The CDR3 nucleotides are TGCAGCGTGCTGGGGGCCGAGCTAGCGGGTCCAGATACGCAGTATTTT.

The chain uses TRBV7-9 and TRBJ1-2; TRBD1 agrees at 7 bases. Per the germline V gene, CDR1 is SEHNR and CDR2 is FQNEAQ (reference sequence). There are 17 residues in the CDR3. Germline trimming cut 5 bases from V and 7 bases from J; bases unmatched to any gene: 19. CDR3 DNA sequence: TGTGCCAGCAGCCCTAGAGTACAGGGGCCTCAGGAGGGTGGCTACACCTTC. Translation: CASSPRVQGPQEGGYTF.

The chain has TRBV29-1 and TRBJ2-1, with TRBD2 matching over 10 bases. The junction had 15 bases not matched to a gene; V was cut back by 7 bases and J by 9 bases. The germline gives CDR1 SQVTM, CDR2 ANQGSEA. CDR3 length: 15 amino acids. This CDR3 is CSADLAGGLQGEQFF. CDR3 nucleotides: TGCAGCGCCGATTTAGCGGGAGGATTACAAGGTGAGCAGTTCTTC.

The chain uses TRBV11-1 and TRBJ2-2, with D tentatively TRBD2 (7 bases). CDR1 and CDR2 from the germline V gene are SGHAT and FQDESV (reference sequence). The CDR3 sequence is 16 residues long. Trimming took 5 bases from V and 4 from J, leaving 17 bases between them. The CDR3 coding sequence is TGTGCCAGCAGCAGCTCCTGGCGGGGGCTCACCGGGGAGCTGTTTTTT. This codes for CASSSSWRGLTGELFF.

The CDR3 loop is CASSSRGGHEAFF. DNA of the CDR3: TGTGCCAGCAGTTCCAGGGGAGGGCATGAAGCTTTCTTT. The chain combines TRBV28 with TRBJ1-1; maybe TRBD1 (6 bases). The CDR3 has 13 residues. The germline CDR1 and CDR2 sequences are MDHEN and SYDVKM. V was cut by 4 bases and J by 7 bases, with 13 bases left in between.

V is TRBV6-5 and J is TRBJ2-7; TRBD2 matches 7 bases. Per germline, CDR1 MNHEY and CDR2 SVGAGI. Trimming took 8 bases from V and 13 from J; bases not matched to a gene: 11. This CDR3 contains 11 residues. The CDR3: CASWDYNGIYF. The DNA for the CDR3 is TGTGCCAGCTGGGACTACAATGGTATTTACTTC.

The rearrangement links TRBV27 to TRBJ2-3; 7 bases match TRBD2. Germline assignment: CDR1 MNHEY and CDR2 SMNVEV (reference sequence). Trimming at V came to 3 bases and at J to 6 bases, leaving 3 bases not matched to a gene. CDR3 size: 13 residues. This chain's CDR3 is CASSLRERDTQYF. The CDR3 DNA is TGTGCCAGCAGTTTGCGGGAGCGGGATACGCAGTATTTT.

This chain uses TRBV5-1 with TRBJ2-5, with 7 bases that match TRBD2. J gave up 2 bases and V 4 bases, and 11 bases lay outside the gene matches. This CDR3 spans 16 amino acids. Germline lookup yields CDR1 SGHRS and CDR2 YFSETQ. The CDR3 DNA follows: TGCGCCAGCAGCCTCGGGGAGGGGCAGAGGCAAGAGACCCAGTACTTC. Its translation: CASSLGEGQRQETQYF.

This clone showed up just a few times. The V call is TRBV3-1 (or the pseudogene TRBV3-2), the J call TRBJ2-5, with TRBD1 matching over 10 bases. There are 12 residues in the CDR3. Trimming cost V 4 bases and J 7 bases; bases outside gene matches: 0. The germline V gene has CDR1 LGHDT and CDR2 YNNKEL (reference sequence). The DNA of the CDR3 is TGTGCCAGCAGCCGGACAGGGGGGACCCAGTACTTC. This codes for CASSRTGGTQYF.

This rearrangement joins TRBV6-2 or TRBV6-3 to TRBJ1-2; D is uncertain. V was trimmed by 4 bases and J by 4 bases, leaving 7 bases between them. The germline gives CDR1 MNHEY, CDR2 SVGEGT. CDR3 size: 12 residues. CDR3 in amino acids: CASSFLFYGYTF. CDR3 in DNA: TGTGCCAGCAGTTTTTTATTCTATGGCTACACCTTC.

The CDR3 DNA is TGTGCCAGCAGTTTAAACGCTAGACAGCTATCGGCGCCCCTCCACTTT. It codes for CASSLNARQLSAPLHF. This sequence joins TRBV27 and TRBJ1-6; a possible D gene is TRBD1 (5 bases). CDR3 length: 16 amino acids. The V end was cut by 2 bases, the J end by 13 bases, with 21 bases between. Per germline, CDR1 MNHEY and CDR2 SMNVEV (reference sequence).

The J gene is TRBJ2-3, the V gene TRBV24-1; TRBD2 agrees at 7 bases. Trimming at V came to 4 bases and at J to 2 bases, leaving 14 bases not matched to a gene. The CDR3 is 18 residues long. The V gene's germline CDR1 is KGHDR and CDR2 SFDVKD. The CDR3 loop is CATSDPRSERGTTDTQYF. In DNA, the CDR3 is TGTGCCACCAGTGACCCTCGTTCCGAGCGGGGTACCACAGATACGCAGTATTTT.

The chain combines TRBV19 with TRBJ2-1; 13 nucleotides line up with TRBD2. The J segment lost 9 bases and the V segment lost 3 bases, leaving 8 bases of the junction unmatched. This CDR3 is built from 16 residues. Per germline, CDR1 LNHDA and CDR2 SQIVND (reference sequence). CDR3 protein: CASSMRTSGGALEQFF. The CDR3 region has the DNA TGTGCCAGTAGTATGCGAACTAGCGGGGGGGCTCTTGAGCAGTTCTTC.

The chain has TRBV20-1 and TRBJ1-1; tentative D call: TRBD1 (6 bases). Germline lookup yields CDR1 DFQATT and CDR2 SNEGSKA (reference sequence). The V gene lost 3 bases and the J gene lost 6 bases, with 14 bases spanning the gap. CDR3 length: 13 residues. This chain's CDR3 is CSASFQGSAEAFF. The CDR3 region has the DNA TGCAGTGCTAGTTTCCAGGGGTCGGCTGAAGCTTTCTTT.

This chain links TRBV7-9 with TRBJ1-6; D might be TRBD1 (5 bases). This CDR3 region has 13 residues. The V end was cut by 5 bases, the J end by 8 bases, with 10 bases between. The V gene's germline CDR1 is SEHNR and CDR2 FQNEAQ (reference sequence). Written as DNA, the CDR3 is TGTGCCAGCAGCCCTGGGGGGGATTCACCCCTCCACTTT. Protein sequence: CASSPGGDSPLHF.

This clone has only one observation. The rearrangement joins TRBV12-3 or TRBV12-4 to TRBJ1-1, with a possible D match to TRBD1 (6 bases). Trimming took off 6 bases at V and 8 bases at J, with 16 bases between the two ends. There are 13 residues in the CDR3. Here the CDR3 reads CASSLGARREAFF. In DNA, the CDR3 is TGTGCCAGCAGCCTGGGGGCCCGACGGGAAGCTTTCTTT.

With regard to this clone: The same CDR3 arises from other DNA sequences in this sample as well. V gene TRBV5-5 combines with J gene TRBJ2-7; 9 bases fit TRBD2. The J segment lost 7 bases and the V segment lost 0 bases, leaving 8 bases of the junction unmatched. Germline V gives CDR1 SGHKS, CDR2 YYEKEE (reference sequence). The CDR3 runs to 15 residues. DNA of the CDR3: TGTGCCAGCAGCTTGGTTGCGGGGGGGGGAGGGGAGCAGTACTTC. It yields the protein CASSLVAGGGGEQYF.

The chain links TRBV5-1 to TRBJ2-7; unclear D gene. Trimming removed 0 bases from V and 0 bases from J, with 10 bases in between. Germline loops: CDR1 SGHRS, CDR2 YFSETQ. This CDR3 comprises 15 residues. The CDR3 here is CASSLGPGTSYEQYF. For the CDR3, the DNA is TGCGCCAGCAGCTTGGGTCCAGGAACCTCCTACGAGCAGTACTTC. The full variable domain, with the rest looked up from reference TRBV5-1 and TRBJ2-7, is KAGVTQTPRYLIKTRGQQVTLSCSPISGHRSVSWYQQTPGQGLQFLFEYFSETQRNKGNFPGRFSGRQFSNSRSEMNVSTLELGDSALYLCASSLGPGTSYEQYFGPGTRLTVT.

The rearrangement joins TRBV6-1 to TRBJ2-2; D not certain. V shed 3 bases and J shed 1 base, with 12 bases lying between them. Germline V gene data show CDR1 as MNHNS and CDR2 as SASEGT. The CDR3 is made up of 16 amino acids. CDR3: CASSDFGRWNTGELFF. The DNA of the CDR3 is TGTGCCAGCAGTGATTTTGGCAGGTGGAACACCGGGGAGCTGTTTTTT.